At least ten counts were recorded for the clone carrying this T cell receptor (beta chain). This sample stems from a study of chronic HIV infection and antiretroviral therapy. Via MiXCR, TCRdb re-called the 5' RACE reads, giving one row per CDR3 protein. The sample has more than 25,000 distinct CDR3 sequences, under 9.5% seen once; the top ten hold more than 2%. The CDR3 consists of 14 residues. Trimming took 6 bases from V and 1 from J, leaving 10 bases between them. CDR1 LNHNV and CDR2 YYDKDF come from the germline V gene (reference sequence). Sequenced material: peripheral blood. This sequence joins TRBV15 and TRBJ2-1, with D unresolved. This TCR was recovered from an adult who had HIV and had not received antiretroviral therapy, or was an uninfected healthy control (not recorded which). In DNA form, the CDR3 reads TGTGCCACCAGTCCGACCCTTTCCTACAATGAGCAGTTCTTC. Translated: CATSPTLSYNEQFF.